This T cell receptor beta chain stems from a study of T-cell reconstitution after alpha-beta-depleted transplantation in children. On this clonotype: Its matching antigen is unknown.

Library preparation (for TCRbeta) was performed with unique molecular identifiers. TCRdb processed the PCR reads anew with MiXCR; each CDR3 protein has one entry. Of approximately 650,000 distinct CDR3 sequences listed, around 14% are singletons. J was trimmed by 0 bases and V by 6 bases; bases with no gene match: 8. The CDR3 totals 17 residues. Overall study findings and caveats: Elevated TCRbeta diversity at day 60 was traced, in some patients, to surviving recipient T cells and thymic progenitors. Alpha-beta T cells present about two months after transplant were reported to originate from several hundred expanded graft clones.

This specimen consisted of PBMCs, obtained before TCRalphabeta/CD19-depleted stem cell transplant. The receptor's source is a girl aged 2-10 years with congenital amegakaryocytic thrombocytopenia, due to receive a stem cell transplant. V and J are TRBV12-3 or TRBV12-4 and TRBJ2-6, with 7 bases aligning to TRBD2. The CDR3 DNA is TGTGCCAGCAGCCCACTTAGGGACTACTCTGGGGCCAACGTCCTGACTTTC. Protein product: CASSPLRDYSGANVLTF.